These 15 T cell receptor beta chains came from one sample sequenced in a study of regulatory T cells in long-lasting Graves disease. The authors built TCR beta libraries using iRepertoire HTBI primers and Arm-PCR of CDR3 regions. TCRdb itself ran the multiplex PCR reads through MiXCR, one entry per CDR3 protein. Here the sample spans roughly 430,000 distinct CDR3 sequences, about 21% being singletons. The time point is: persistent/refractory GD, antithyroid drugs over 5 years with positive TRAb. Generation of the TCR library employed RNA extracted from PBMCs. The specimen was peripheral blood mononuclear cells (PBMCs), collected when the disease was refractory, from a patient treated with antithyroid drugs. All receptors come from a female donor with Graves disease.

The chain combines TRBV4-2 with TRBJ1-5, with 9 nucleotides matching TRBD1. This CDR3 contains 16 residues. V gave up 1 base and J gave up 5 bases; unmatched junction bases: 6. The germline gives CDR1 LGHNA, CDR2 YNFKEQ. CDR3 bases: TGTGCCAGCAGCCAAGCAACAGGGGGCATATATCAGCCCCAGCATTTT. It specifies CASSQATGGIYQPQHF.

For this clonotype: A much larger clone lies one base from this, so it may be a read error. CDR3 DNA sequence: TGTGCCAGCGGCTTCCAGGGCGATCCCAAAAACATTCAGTACTTC. The encoded protein is CASGFQGDPKNIQYF. The chain employs TRBV11-2 and TRBJ2-4, with D perhaps TRBD1 (5 bases). CDR1 SGHAT and CDR2 FQNNGV come from the germline V gene. This CDR3 is built from 15 residues.

This clonotype was seen a handful of times. This chain uses TRBV10-3 with TRBJ1-1; unclear D gene. Germline loops: CDR1 ENHRY, CDR2 SYGVKD. V lost 4 bases and J lost 5, with 8 bases in between. The CDR3 contains 12 residues. The CDR3 reads CAISVRETEAFF. The CDR3, as DNA: TGTGCCATCAGTGTACGGGAAACTGAAGCTTTCTTT.

In its sample, this clonotype was seen many times. The V gene is TRBV29-1, the J gene TRBJ1-2; D is ambiguous. V was cut by 6 bases and J by 0 bases, with 11 bases left in between. Germline CDR1 and CDR2: SQVTM and ANQGSEA. The CDR3 length is 13 residues. CDR3: CSVVDGANYGYTF. Written as DNA, the CDR3 is TGCAGCGTGGTGGACGGAGCTAACTATGGCTACACCTTC.

Ten or more counts support this clonotype. The chain has TRBV3-1 and TRBJ2-5; 9 nucleotides align to TRBD1. V dropped 2 bases and J dropped 1; count of bases not matched to a gene: 5. This CDR3 comprises 16 residues. From germline, CDR1 is LGHDT and CDR2 YNNKEL (reference sequence). Written as DNA, the CDR3 is TGTGCCAGCAGCCAACCCGGGACAGGGCCCCAAGAGACCCAGTACTTC. Residues: CASSQPGTGPQETQYF.

The table lists this clonotype with many counts. The genes are TRBV28 and TRBJ2-5, with 8 bases fitting TRBD1. Germline CDR1 MDHEN, CDR2 SYDVKM. The CDR3 is 16 residues long. The V gene end was trimmed by 3 bases and the J gene end by 2 bases; junction bases not matched to a gene: 8. For the CDR3, the DNA is TGTGCCAGCAGTTTTGTACAGGGGGACCAGCAAGAGACCCAGTACTTC. Translation gives CASSFVQGDQQETQYF.

The chain carries TRBV5-1 and TRBJ1-3; D is ambiguous. This CDR3 spans 14 amino acids. Germline V lookup: CDR1 SGHRS, CDR2 YFSETQ. V was cut by 3 bases and J by 9 bases, with 16 bases left in between. Here the CDR3 DNA reads TGCGCCAGCAGCTCTTCCGTGAGTGCGGCCACCATATATTTT. Protein product: CASSSSVSAATIYF.

The chain couples TRBV20-1 to TRBJ2-5; 7 bases are shared with TRBD1. CDR3 length equals 13 residues. Germline-derived CDR1 and CDR2 are DFQATT and SNEGSKA (reference sequence). V was clipped by 2 bases and J by 2 bases; unmatched bases: 2. The CDR3 DNA reads TGCAGTGCTAGACCGGGACAGCAAGAGACCCAGTACTTC. This encodes CSARPGQQETQYF.

Many counts were recorded for this clonotype. The chain has TRBV28 and TRBJ1-5; weak D call: TRBD1 (6 bases). This CDR3 spans 17 amino acids. Germline V CDR1 and CDR2: MDHEN, SYDVKM. Trimming shortened V by 5 bases and J by 3 bases, and 20 bases separated the two germline ends. The DNA for the CDR3 is TGTGCCAGCAGTGCCTCCAGGGCGGGGGGGCACAATCAGCCCCAGCATTTT. This sequence encodes CASSASRAGGHNQPQHF.

This chain joins TRBV20-1 and TRBJ2-7; a possible D gene is TRBD2 (5 bases). Germline CDR1 and CDR2: DFQATT and SNEGSKA (reference sequence). The CDR3 covers 14 residues. V shed 3 bases and J shed 5 bases, with 17 bases lying between them. CDR3 coding DNA: TGCAGTGCTAGCCCGGGGAGAGTCCGTGACGAGCAGTACTTC. Translated, it gives CSASPGRVRDEQYF.

Comments on this clonotype: With a much larger clone just one base away, this may be a read error. The chain uses TRBV6-2 or TRBV6-3 and TRBJ2-7, with D tentatively TRBD1 or TRBD2 (6 bases each). V was pared by 2 bases and J by 3 bases, with 17 bases between. The V gene's germline CDR1 is MNHEY and CDR2 SVGEGT. This CDR3 spans 16 amino acids. CDR3 amino acids: CASSYPRPGGGYEQYF. DNA for the CDR3: TGTGCCAGCAGTTACCCCCGACCCGGAGGGGGCTACGAGCAGTACTTC.

There are many counts of this clonotype. The chain carries TRBV6-5 and TRBJ1-2, with TRBD1 matching over 8 bases. The trim removed 2 bases at V and 4 bases at J, leaving 3 bases unmatched. This CDR3 region has 14 residues. CDR1 is MNHEY and CDR2 is SVGAGI in the germline V gene. Here the CDR3 reads CASSYGTGVYGYTF. The CDR3 nucleotides are TGTGCCAGCAGTTACGGGACAGGAGTCTATGGCTACACCTTC.

This clonotype was seen repeatedly, ten times or more. The chain joins TRBV6-5 to TRBJ2-7, with no clear D. The CDR3 runs to 12 residues. Per germline, CDR1 MNHEY and CDR2 SVGAGI. The germline V and J ends were trimmed by 0 bases and 6 bases, with 6 bases remaining between them. CDR3 in DNA: TGTGCCAGCAGTTACTCATGGGTCGAGCAGTACTTC. Protein: CASSYSWVEQYF.

This clonotype was observed a few times. V and J are TRBV19 and TRBJ2-5; 10 bases are a match to TRBD2. CDR3 length: 18 amino acids. Germline V lookup: CDR1 LNHDA, CDR2 SQIVND (reference sequence). V dropped 4 bases and J dropped 4; count of bases not matched to a gene: 15. The CDR3 reads CASSTRESSGSWAETQYF. CDR3 nucleotides: TGTGCCAGTAGTACGAGAGAGTCTAGCGGGAGTTGGGCAGAGACCCAGTACTTC.

The genes are TRBV4-2 and TRBJ2-2; 10 bases are a match to TRBD2. The germline CDR1 and CDR2 sequences are LGHNA and YNFKEQ. CDR3 length: 20 residues. Germline trimming cut 0 bases from V and 5 bases from J; bases unmatched to any gene: 15. The CDR3 nucleotides are TGTGCCAGCAGCCAAGATCAAGGAAGCGGGAGGGCCCTGGGGACCGGGGAGCTGTTTTTT. Protein sequence: CASSQDQGSGRALGTGELFF.